The 24 T cell receptor beta chains reported below all come from one sample, sequenced in a study of cytomegalovirus exposure and HLA in healthy donors. In the PCR, 60 Vbeta and 13 Jbeta primers were used. TCRdb's table, derived via immunoSEQ multiplex PCR, lists solely in-frame clones and lacks some. Here the sample spans 160,000 or so clones, 60% to 80% being singletons. Source material: PBMCs. Source of these receptors: a man aged 35 to 55 in good health and CMV-seropositive.

The chain recombines TRBV5-1 with TRBJ2-1, with D maybe TRBD1 (5 bases). Between the trimmed V and J ends, which lost 0 bases and 0 bases, there was a span of 10 bases. Germline CDR1 and CDR2: SGHRS and YFSETQ. The CDR3 consists of 16 residues. CDR3 amino acids: CASSLEGRSSYNEQFF. The CDR3 region has the DNA TGCGCCAGCAGCTTGGAGGGGCGGAGCTCCTACAATGAGCAGTTCTTC.

This chain links TRBV6-1 with TRBJ2-7; 8 nucleotides line up with TRBD2. Trimming took 11 bases from V and 0 from J; bases not matched to a gene: 12. CDR3 length equals 15 residues. The V gene's germline CDR1 is MNHNS and CDR2 SASEGT. This chain's CDR3 is CASKGNSGDSYEQYF. The DNA of the CDR3 is TGTGCCTCCAAGGGCAATAGCGGGGACTCCTACGAGCAGTACTTC.

This clone was counted only a few times. The J gene is TRBJ2-1, the V gene TRBV29-1, with D perhaps matching TRBD1 (5 bases). The V end was cut by 7 bases, the J end by 1 base, with 14 bases between. The CDR3 totals 14 residues. Germline CDR1 SQVTM, CDR2 ANQGSEA. The CDR3 sequence: CSGYPGWSYNEQFF. The CDR3 DNA is TGCAGCGGGTATCCAGGGTGGTCCTACAATGAGCAGTTCTTC.

This clone showed up just a few times. The V gene is TRBV6-6, the J gene TRBJ1-6, with D possibly matching TRBD1 (6 bases). This CDR3 spans 15 amino acids. Germline V gene sequence: CDR1 MNHNY, CDR2 SVGAGI (reference sequence). Deletions cut 4 bases from V and 8 bases from J, with 15 bases between. The CDR3 DNA reads TGTGCCAGCAGTTCGCCAGGGGTAGGGGATTCACCCCTCCACTTT. It translates to CASSSPGVGDSPLHF.

V and J are TRBV19 and TRBJ2-3; 7 bases map to TRBD1. Germline assignment: CDR1 LNHDA and CDR2 SQIVND (reference sequence). V gave up 5 bases and J gave up 2 bases; unmatched junction bases: 7. The CDR3 spans 15 residues. The CDR3 is CASSSPTGITDTQYF. The CDR3 region has the DNA TGTGCCAGTAGTTCTCCGACAGGGATCACAGATACGCAGTATTTT.

The gene calls are TRBV7-9 and TRBJ1-5, with D possibly TRBD1 on 5 matching bases. Trimming left V 4 bases short and J 5 bases short, with 18 bases between. CDR1 is SEHNR, CDR2 FQNEAQ, per germline (reference sequence). There are 16 residues in the CDR3. The CDR3 DNA sequence: TGTGCCAGCAGCTCCCTCAGGGCGAGTGGAGATCAGCCCCAGCATTTT. Amino acids: CASSSLRASGDQPQHF. The whole variable domain, remainder taken from reference TRBV7-9 and TRBJ1-5, is DTGVSQNPRHKITKRGQNVTFRCDPISEHNRLYWYRQTLGQGPEFLTYFQNEAQLEKSRLLSDRFSAERPKGSFSTLEIQRTEQGDSAMYLCASSSLRASGDQPQHFGDGTRLSIL.

The genes are TRBV28 and TRBJ1-5; 8 positions agree with TRBD1. CDR3 length equals 14 residues. V shed 2 bases and J 5 bases; nucleotides not matched to a gene: 2. CDR1 is MDHEN and CDR2 is SYDVKM in the germline V gene. CDR3 residues: CASSLRQGHQPQHF. DNA of the CDR3: TGTGCCAGCAGTTTACGACAGGGGCATCAGCCCCAGCATTTT.

The count of this clone is one. This rearrangement joins TRBV13 to TRBJ2-7; 11 bases match TRBD2. The V gene's germline CDR1 is PRHDT and CDR2 FYEKMQ (reference sequence). Trimming removed 10 bases from V and 3 bases from J; junction bases left unmatched: 8. The CDR3 runs to 14 residues. The CDR3 nucleotides read TGTGCCACTAGGACTAGCGGGTCACACTACGAGCAGTACTTC. This sequence encodes CATRTSGSHYEQYF.

As regards this clone: The sample holds other DNA sequences that translate to the same CDR3. The gene calls are TRBV2 and TRBJ2-1; D might be TRBD2 (5 bases). CDR1 and CDR2 (germline): SNHLY, FYNNEI. The length of the CDR3 is 14 residues. V gave up 4 bases and J gave up 4 bases, with 11 bases separating them. This chain's CDR3 is CASSVEDSYNEQFF. CDR3 bases: TGTGCCAGCAGTGTCGAGGACTCTTACAATGAGCAGTTCTTC.

The gene calls are TRBV29-1 and TRBJ2-7; the D gene is possibly TRBD2 (5 bases). The CDR3 totals 11 residues. Germline CDR1 reads SQVTM; CDR2 reads ANQGSEA. Trimming left V 3 bases short and J 5 bases short, with 8 bases between. CDR3 nucleotide sequence: TGCAGCGTTGATGCCGGGAACGAGCAGTACTTC. It yields the protein CSVDAGNEQYF.

V usage is TRBV28 and J usage is TRBJ1-5, with a possible D match to TRBD1 (6 bases). The CDR3 is made up of 12 amino acids. Germline V gives CDR1 MDHEN, CDR2 SYDVKM. The germline V and J ends were trimmed by 2 bases and 7 bases, with 6 bases remaining between them. The CDR3 spells CASSLQGQPQHF. The DNA for the CDR3 is TGTGCCAGCAGTTTACAGGGGCAGCCCCAGCATTTT.

V and J are TRBV5-8 and TRBJ1-5; tentative D call: TRBD1 (5 bases). The CDR3 loop spans 18 amino acids. Between the trimmed V and J ends, which lost 1 base and 3 bases, there was a span of 20 bases. Germline lookup yields CDR1 SGHTS and CDR2 YDEGEE. The DNA of the CDR3 is TGTGCCAGCAGCTTGAGGCAGGGAACCTTGGTGTCCAATCAGCCCCAGCATTTT. Translation: CASSLRQGTLVSNQPQHF.

This clone is a singleton in its sample. J is TRBJ2-3 and V is TRBV6-1; no clear D. Trimming took off 7 bases at V and 0 bases at J, with 8 bases between the two ends. This CDR3 has 13 residues. In germline, CDR1 is MNHNS, CDR2 SASEGT. CDR3 region: CASTHGSTDTQYF. The CDR3 DNA sequence: TGTGCCAGCACCCACGGGAGCACAGATACGCAGTATTTT.

The genes are TRBV6-1 and TRBJ1-2, with D tentatively TRBD1 (6 bases). Trimming took off 7 bases at V and 4 bases at J, with 16 bases between the two ends. Germline V lookup: CDR1 MNHNS, CDR2 SASEGT. The CDR3 has 14 amino acids. The CDR3 here is CASISGGAGYGYTF. The CDR3 DNA is TGTGCCAGCATCTCGGGGGGGGCAGGCTATGGCTACACCTTC.

This clone ranks as medium-sized. This chain uses TRBV10-1 with TRBJ2-2; weak D call: TRBD1 (6 bases). Per germline, CDR1 WNHNN and CDR2 SYGVQD (reference sequence). V shed 0 bases and J shed 6 bases, with 11 bases lying between them. There are 15 residues in the CDR3. CDR3 DNA: TGCGCCAGCAGTGAGTCGCCAGGGGAACCCGGGGAGCTGTTTTTT. Protein: CASSESPGEPGELFF.

The chain has TRBV14 and TRBJ2-2; no clear D gene. The V gene's germline CDR1 is SGHDN and CDR2 FVKESK. V lost 0 bases to trimming and J lost 1 base, with 12 bases between them. This CDR3 has 17 amino acids. CDR3 bases: TGTGCCAGCAGCCAAGATGTCGGGTCTCGGAACACCGGGGAGCTGTTTTTT. Translated, it gives CASSQDVGSRNTGELFF. The variable domain in full, with the rest retrieved from reference TRBV14 and TRBJ2-2, is EAGVTQFPSHSVIEKGQTVTLRCDPISGHDNLYWYRRVMGKEIKFLLHFVKESKQDESGMPNNRFLAERTGGTYSTLKVQPAELEDSGVYFCASSQDVGSRNTGELFFGEGSRLTVL.

This sequence joins TRBV7-2 and TRBJ2-2, with TRBD2 matching over 8 bases. Germline CDR1 and CDR2: SGHTA and FQGNSA. Germline trimming cut 5 bases from V and 6 bases from J; bases unmatched to any gene: 11. The CDR3 spans 16 residues. CDR3 coding DNA: TGTGCCAGCAGCCTAGGTGCAAGCGGGAGATCCGGGGAGCTGTTTTTT. This sequence encodes CASSLGASGRSGELFF.

This chain uses TRBV29-1 with TRBJ1-4; no firm D call. This CDR3 contains 13 residues. V lost 4 bases to trimming and J lost 8 bases, with 14 bases between them. Germline V gene data show CDR1 as SQVTM and CDR2 as ANQGSEA. The DNA for the CDR3 is TGCAGCGTTGGGCTGGGAGAGATCGAAAAACTGTTTTTT. Translating it yields CSVGLGEIEKLFF.

With respect to this clone: Other nucleotide sequences in the sample specify the same CDR3. The CDR3 loop is CASSSQGSTEAFF. The CDR3 bases are TGCGCCAGCAGCTCACAGGGGAGCACTGAAGCTTTCTTT. The gene calls are TRBV5-1 and TRBJ1-1; 7 positions agree with TRBD1. Germline V gene lookup returns CDR1 SGHRS and CDR2 YFSETQ. The CDR3 sequence is 13 residues long. The V segment lost 3 bases and the J segment 4 bases; nucleotides outside the gene matches: 3.

The chain joins TRBV29-1 to TRBJ2-3; 9 nucleotides align to TRBD1. This CDR3 region has 14 residues. The germline gives CDR1 SQVTM, CDR2 ANQGSEA. The junction had 2 bases not matched to a gene; V was cut back by 3 bases and J by 1 base. The CDR3 nucleotides read TGCAGCGTTGAGTGGACAGGGGGCACAGATACGCAGTATTTT. It encodes CSVEWTGGTDTQYF.

This clone was recorded only once. V gene TRBV29-1 combines with J gene TRBJ2-7; 9 bases align to TRBD2. The CDR3 is made up of 14 amino acids. Trimming cost V 6 bases and J 4 bases; bases outside gene matches: 10. Germline CDR1 SQVTM, CDR2 ANQGSEA. The CDR3 sequence: CSVRRGGRVYEQYF. CDR3 in DNA: TGCAGCGTCCGGAGGGGCGGGAGGGTATACGAGCAGTACTTC.

V and J are TRBV11-2 and TRBJ2-1; 8 bases line up with TRBD2. This CDR3 has 14 amino acids. Germline CDR1 SGHAT, CDR2 FQNNGV. J was trimmed by 0 bases and V by 5 bases; bases with no gene match: 0. CDR3 loop: CASSLAGSYNEQFF. Here the CDR3 DNA reads TGTGCCAGCAGCCTAGCGGGCTCCTACAATGAGCAGTTCTTC.

The V call is TRBV7-3, the J call TRBJ1-6; D unclear. V gave up 1 base and J gave up 10 bases, with 14 bases separating them. Germline V lookup: CDR1 SGHTA, CDR2 FQGTGA. This CDR3 is 15 amino acids long. The CDR3: CASSLSTLIYSPLHF. The DNA for the CDR3 is TGTGCCAGCAGCTTAAGTACTCTAATCTACTCACCCCTCCACTTT.

The chain recombines TRBV27 with TRBJ1-2; D unclear. Germline CDR1 and CDR2: MNHEY and SMNVEV (reference sequence). The V end lost 3 bases, the J end lost 0 bases, and 5 bases lay between the germline ends. The CDR3 is made up of 13 amino acids. This chain's CDR3 is CASSFSANYGYTF. CDR3 bases: TGTGCCAGCAGTTTCTCAGCTAACTATGGCTACACCTTC.